Described below is a single TCR beta chain sequence and its context. The J segment lost 8 bases and the V segment lost 2 bases, leaving 12 bases of the junction unmatched. Germline V CDR1 and CDR2: LGHNA, YNFKEQ. This CDR3 is 16 amino acids long. This record comes from a study of cytomegalovirus exposure and HLA in healthy donors. On the study more broadly: Of several hundred genotyped donors, roughly 81% grouped in the Caucasian-associated ancestry cluster.

PCR employed 60 Vbeta and 13 Jbeta primers. Method: immunoSEQ multiplex PCR; TCRdb's copy keeps in-frame clones and lacks some. The sample includes 200,000 or so clones. This chain links TRBV4-2 with TRBJ2-1; 7 bases agree with TRBD1. This clonotype was sampled from a girl aged 2 to 9 in good health and CMV-seropositive. Sample: PBMCs. The CDR3 region is CASSQTGVLNRDEQFF. DNA for the CDR3: TGTGCCAGCAGCCAAACAGGGGTTCTTAATCGGGATGAGCAGTTCTTC.